These 20 T cell receptor beta chains share one sample of origin, sequenced in a study of blood T cell repertoires in COVID-19. Produced via immunoSEQ multiplex PCR; TCRdb's table is partial and in-frame only. The sample gives around 300,000 clones, around 90% of which show up once; 1.7% is in the top ten. The specimen sequenced was PBMCs or T cells enriched from blood (not recorded which). These receptors were obtained from a woman between 35 and 50 years old who had recovered from COVID-19.

V is TRBV2 and J is TRBJ2-7; possibly TRBD2 for D (5 bases). The CDR3 consists of 14 residues. The ends were cut back, 4 bases at V and 2 bases at J, with 12 bases in the middle. Germline assignment: CDR1 SNHLY and CDR2 FYNNEI. CDR3 residues: CASSGSEGAYEQYF. CDR3 in DNA: TGTGCCAGCAGTGGAAGCGAGGGAGCCTACGAGCAGTACTTC. Complete variable domain (other parts from reference TRBV2 and TRBJ2-7): EPEVTQTPSHQVTQMGQEVILRCVPISNHLYFYWYRQILGQKVEFLVSFYNNEISEKSEIFDDQFSVERPDGSNFTLKIRSTKLEDSAMYFCASSGSEGAYEQYFGPGTRLTVT.

The V and J genes are TRBV5-1 and TRBJ2-1, with a tentative D call TRBD1 (5 bases). Germline V gene data show CDR1 as SGHRS and CDR2 as YFSETQ. The CDR3 covers 15 residues. Deletions cut 1 base from V and 7 bases from J, with 15 bases between. This CDR3 is CASSLTGLTPNEQFF. CDR3 DNA: TGCGCCAGCAGCTTGACAGGCTTAACCCCAAATGAGCAGTTCTTC.

The V call is TRBV3-1 (or the pseudogene TRBV3-2), the J call TRBJ1-5; D unclear. Germline assignment: CDR1 LGHDT and CDR2 YNNKEL (reference sequence). The CDR3 consists of 15 residues. Trimming removed 0 bases at V and 6 bases at J, with 12 bases between. CDR3 in amino acids: CASSQDFSGSQPQHF. CDR3 bases: TGTGCCAGCAGCCAAGATTTTTCGGGGAGTCAGCCCCAGCATTTT.

This rearrangement joins TRBV7-9 to TRBJ1-3; D ambiguous. The CDR3 runs 19 residues. CDR1 and CDR2 from the germline V gene are SEHNR and FQNEAQ (reference sequence). V shed 1 base and J shed 0 bases, with 19 bases lying between them. The CDR3 nucleotides are TGTGCCAGCAGCTTAGACTCCTACGGCCGGGAGATCTCTGGAAACACCATATATTTT. Its translation is CASSLDSYGREISGNTIYF.

The chain has TRBV13 and TRBJ1-4; D gene ambiguous. The CDR3 loop spans 13 amino acids. Trimming took off 5 bases at V and 3 bases at J, with 7 bases between the two ends. The germline gives CDR1 PRHDT, CDR2 FYEKMQ (reference sequence). CDR3 nucleotide sequence: TGTGCCAGCAGCCGAAAGCCTAATGAAAAACTGTTTTTT. It encodes CASSRKPNEKLFF.

The rearrangement uses TRBV5-1 and TRBJ2-1; D may be TRBD2 (7 bases). Germline V gives CDR1 SGHRS, CDR2 YFSETQ. Trimming shortened V by 2 bases and J by 7 bases, and 19 bases separated the two germline ends. CDR3 length: 16 amino acids. This CDR3 is CASSLGGGPSGNEQFF. The CDR3 nucleotides read TGCGCCAGCAGCTTAGGGGGAGGGCCCTCGGGGAATGAGCAGTTCTTC. Full variable domain (remainder filled in from reference TRBV5-1 and TRBJ2-1): KAGVTQTPRYLIKTRGQQVTLSCSPISGHRSVSWYQQTPGQGLQFLFEYFSETQRNKGNFPGRFSGRQFSNSRSEMNVSTLELGDSALYLCASSLGGGPSGNEQFFGPGTRLTVL.

CDR3 loop: CASSYKGEYGYTF. CDR3 DNA: TGTGCCAGCAGTTACAAGGGAGAATATGGCTACACCTTC. This sequence joins TRBV6-5 and TRBJ1-2, with no clear D. The germline CDR1 and CDR2 sequences are MNHEY and SVGAGI. The CDR3 has 13 residues. V lost 2 bases and J 5 bases, leaving 9 bases between the germline ends.

The gene calls are TRBV2 and TRBJ2-7; the match to TRBD1 covers 9 bases. V was clipped by 9 bases and J by 5 bases; unmatched bases: 5. CDR3 size: 12 residues. The germline gives CDR1 SNHLY, CDR2 FYNNEI. The CDR3 sequence: CARGQGNDEQYF. The CDR3 DNA reads as TGTGCCAGAGGACAGGGGAACGACGAGCAGTACTTC.

A note on this clone: Other nucleotide sequences in the sample specify the same CDR3. The chain is built from TRBV5-1 and TRBJ2-3; D perhaps matches TRBD1 (5 bases). The germline gives CDR1 SGHRS, CDR2 YFSETQ. The CDR3 is 14 residues long. Trimming took 2 bases from V and 1 from J, leaving 8 bases between them. This chain's CDR3 is CASSLSGRTDTQYF. The DNA of the CDR3 is TGCGCCAGCAGCTTATCAGGGCGCACAGATACGCAGTATTTT.

This chain uses TRBV4-1 with TRBJ1-3; D not certain. The CDR3 spans 18 residues. Germline assignment: CDR1 MGHRA and CDR2 YSYEKL. V was trimmed by 1 base and J by 2 bases, leaving 18 bases between them. DNA for the CDR3: TGCGCCAGCAGCCAAGGAAAGATCGGGTTCGTGGCTGGAAACACCATATATTTT. This codes for CASSQGKIGFVAGNTIYF.

V usage is TRBV7-2 and J usage is TRBJ2-5; 7 nucleotides align to TRBD2. Unmatched junction bases numbered 7, after V lost 1 base and J lost 2 bases. The germline V gene has CDR1 SGHTA and CDR2 FQGNSA. The CDR3 covers 16 residues. CDR3 loop: CASSLGTSVPQETQYF. DNA for the CDR3: TGTGCCAGCAGCTTAGGTACTAGCGTGCCACAAGAGACCCAGTACTTC.

This clone appeared once. This rearrangement joins TRBV30 to TRBJ1-1; 7 bases align to TRBD1. The CDR3 extends over 14 amino acids. Germline values: CDR1 GTSNPN, CDR2 SVGIG (reference sequence). The V segment lost 4 bases and the J segment 7 bases; nucleotides outside the gene matches: 12. The CDR3 DNA sequence: TGTGCCTGGACCAAAGGAGGGGGCCTTGGTGAAGCTTTCTTT. This encodes CAWTKGGGLGEAFF.

The chain couples TRBV30 to TRBJ1-1; maybe TRBD1 (5 bases). Trimming pared 1 base from V and 4 bases from J, leaving 16 bases between. Per the germline V gene, CDR1 is GTSNPN and CDR2 is SVGIG (reference sequence). The CDR3 extends over 15 amino acids. CDR3 sequence reads: CAWSGPKRGSTEAFF. The CDR3 DNA sequence: TGTGCCTGGAGTGGCCCGAAAAGGGGAAGCACTGAAGCTTTCTTT.

The CDR3 is CASSFKGQRYEKLFF. CDR3 coding DNA: TGTGCCAGCAGTTTTAAGGGACAGAGGTATGAAAAACTGTTTTTT. This chain connects TRBV27 to TRBJ1-4; TRBD1 matches 7 bases. Per the germline V gene, CDR1 is MNHEY and CDR2 is SMNVEV (reference sequence). The ends lost 3 bases at V and 6 bases at J; junction bases unmatched: 7. This CDR3 contains 15 residues.

The V and J genes are TRBV4-3 and TRBJ2-3; unclear D gene. The CDR3 sequence is 15 residues long. V lost 0 bases and J 2 bases, leaving 9 bases between the germline ends. Looked up from germline, CDR1 is LGHNA and CDR2 is YSLEER. CDR3 sequence reads: CASSQEFADTDTQYF. The CDR3 DNA sequence: TGCGCCAGCAGCCAAGAGTTTGCGGACACAGATACGCAGTATTTT.

The V call is TRBV25-1, the J call TRBJ1-2; tentative D call: TRBD1 (6 bases). This CDR3 comprises 14 residues. V shed 5 bases and J shed 4 bases, with 14 bases lying between them. In germline, CDR1 is MGHDK, CDR2 SYGVNS. The CDR3 reads CASSPPGQPYGYTF. The CDR3 DNA sequence: TGTGCCAGCAGTCCACCCGGACAGCCCTATGGCTACACCTTC.

A note on this clone: With a much larger clone just one base away, this may be a read error. This sample also contains other DNA sequences that code for the same CDR3. V is TRBV2 and J is TRBJ1-2; 8 bases map to TRBD1. V shed 7 bases and J 5 bases; nucleotides not matched to a gene: 6. Germline-derived CDR1 and CDR2 are SNHLY and FYNNEI. The CDR3 runs to 13 residues. CDR3 DNA sequence: TGTGCCAGCACCCGGGACAGGAATTATGGCTACACCTTC. Protein product: CASTRDRNYGYTF.

This rearrangement joins TRBV7-2 to TRBJ1-1; tentative D call: TRBD1 (5 bases). The CDR3 runs to 14 residues. V shed 2 bases and J shed 5 bases, with 12 bases lying between them. The germline V gene encodes CDR1 SGHTA and CDR2 FQGNSA. The CDR3: CASSLMGGRTEAFF. The CDR3 region has the DNA TGTGCCAGCAGCTTAATGGGGGGGAGGACTGAAGCTTTCTTT.

To note about this clone: Different DNA sequences within this sample yield the same CDR3. This chain joins TRBV9 and TRBJ1-2, with D possibly matching TRBD1 (5 bases). Germline V lookup: CDR1 SGDLS, CDR2 YYNGEE. V lost 0 bases, J lost 4 bases, and 7 bases lay in between. The CDR3 is 13 residues long. CDR3 coding DNA: TGTGCCAGCAGCGTAGGGCAGGGCTATGGCTACACCTTC. It specifies CASSVGQGYGYTF. Variable domain in full (rest from reference TRBV9 and TRBJ1-2): DSGVTQTPKHLITATGQRVTLRCSPRSGDLSVYWYQQSLDQGLQFLIQYYNGEERAKGNILERFSAQQFPDLHSELNLSSLELGDSALYFCASSVGQGYGYTFGSGTRLTVV.

This clone was detected only once. This chain connects TRBV6-5 to TRBJ1-2; D is undetermined. Trimming took off 6 bases at V and 5 bases at J, with 10 bases between the two ends. The V gene's germline CDR1 is MNHEY and CDR2 SVGAGI. This CDR3 has 12 residues. The CDR3 DNA sequence: TGTGCCAGCAGAACCTCCAGTTATGGCTACACCTTC. Protein: CASRTSSYGYTF.